This is a list of T cell receptor beta chains from one sample in a study of control samples from healthy donors and cancer patients. The table came from immunoSEQ multiplex PCR; TCRdb's copy has only in-frame clones and leaves some out. The data show roughly 170,000 clones, more than 85% seen once. Sequencing was done on a sample of blood. The origin of the receptors is a woman between 35 and 50 years old in good health. Both conserved end residues are part of each CDR3. A D gene is named only where the DNA matches it firmly. Size tells how often a clone was seen (once, few, many) or the class of an expanded clone, and some rows leave it out.

abundance	j_gene	v_gene	d_gene	CDR3nt	CDR3aa
NA	TRBJ2-3	TRBV18	NA	TGTGCCAGCTCACTTTATGCGGGGGCCCGCGATTTCACAGATACGCAGTATTTT	CASSLYAGARDFTDTQYF
NA	TRBJ1-5	TRBV7-2	NA	TGTGCCAGCAGCTTGGGAGGGTATAGCAATCAGCCCCAGCATTTT	CASSLGGYSNQPQHF
NA	TRBJ1-3	TRBV15	NA	TGTGCCACCAGCATCGAATTCTCTGGAAACACCATATATTTT	CATSIEFSGNTIYF
NA	TRBJ2-2	TRBV4-1	TRBD2	TGCGCCAGCAGCCAAGTTCTAGCGGGGGCCGGGGAGCTGTTTTTT	CASSQVLAGAGELFF
NA	TRBJ1-2	TRBV18	NA	TGCGCCAGCTCACCCGCGCCCCAAGGCGACTATGGCTACACCTTC	CASSPAPQGDYGYTF
NA	TRBJ1-1	TRBV27	TRBD1	TGTGCCAGCAGCAGGACAGGATGGTGGACTGAAGCTTTCTTT	CASSRTGWWTEAFF
NA	TRBJ2-3	TRBV5-7	NA	TGTGCCAGCAGCTCCACCTTCGGGAGCACAGATACGCAGTATTTT	CASSSTFGSTDTQYF
NA	TRBJ2-1	TRBV11-3	TRBD2	TGTGCCAGCAGCTACACTAGCGGGGGCTTTGGTGAGCAGTTCTTC	CASSYTSGGFGEQFF
NA	TRBJ1-3	TRBV28	NA	TGTGCCAGCAGCCGCCTGCCTGACACCATATATTTT	CASSRLPDTIYF
NA	TRBJ1-2	TRBV11-2	TRBD1	TGTGCCAGCAGCCTGCAAGGGGGCGCGGACTATGGCTACACCTTC	CASSLQGGADYGYTF
NA	TRBJ1-3	TRBV5-1	NA	TGCGCCAGCAGCCCGGGTGGCGGGGTGACTGGAAACACCATATATTTT	CASSPGGGVTGNTIYF
NA	TRBJ1-2	TRBV2	NA	TGTGCCAACTCCCCCGGGGGAACCCATGGCTACACCTTC	CANSPGGTHGYTF
NA	TRBJ2-3	TRBV12-3/TRBV12-4	NA	TGTGCCAGCAGTTTTGCAGATACGCAGTATTTT	CASSFADTQYF
NA	TRBJ1-4	TRBV7-9	TRBD1	TGTGCCAGCAGCCCGCCTACAGGGGCTAATGAAAAACTGTTTTTT	CASSPPTGANEKLFF
once	TRBJ1-3	TRBV19	NA	TGTGCCAGTAGTACCCCGGACAGCTCTGGAAACACCATATATTTT	CASSTPDSSGNTIYF
NA	TRBJ1-3	TRBV12-3/TRBV12-4	NA	TGTGCCAGCAGTTTGAAGAAGGGGTCATCCCTATATTTT	CASSLKKGSSLYF
once	TRBJ1-2	TRBV19	NA	TGTGCCAGTTCCTTAGTTGGGACGGGGCACTATGGCTACACCTTC	CASSLVGTGHYGYTF
few	TRBJ2-7	TRBV18	NA	TGTGCCAGCTCACCAGGTCAGACTCGCTCCTACGAGCAGTACTTC	CASSPGQTRSYEQYF
NA	TRBJ1-2	TRBV9	NA	TGTGCCAGCAGCGTAGTTGTGGGCTATGGCTACACCTTC	CASSVVVGYGYTF
NA	TRBJ2-5	TRBV7-2	TRBD2	TGTGCCAGCAGCCGCAGGGGGCTAGCGGGGGACCCTCGAGAGACCCAGTACTTC	CASSRRGLAGDPRETQYF
once	TRBJ1-1	TRBV5-1	NA	TGCGCCAGCAGCTTGGGGGCAGGGGTGAAGTCTGAAGCTTTCTTT	CASSLGAGVKSEAFF
NA	TRBJ2-2	TRBV5-1	TRBD2	TGCGCCAGCAGCCCACTAGCGGGGGGGCCAAGCACCGGGGAGCTGTTTTTT	CASSPLAGGPSTGELFF
NA	TRBJ2-3	TRBV2	NA	TGTGCCAGCAGTGTAAACCTTGGAGATACGCAGTATTTT	CASSVNLGDTQYF
NA	TRBJ1-2	TRBV28	NA	TGTGCCAGCAGTTCCAGGGAGGGATGGAACTATGGCTACACCTTC	CASSSREGWNYGYTF
NA	TRBJ1-2	TRBV6-1	NA	TGTGCCAGCAGTGACATCGGGAACACCTATGGCTACACCTTC	CASSDIGNTYGYTF
NA	TRBJ1-6	TRBV5-1	TRBD1	TGCGCCAGCAGCCGGTCTGGACAGGGGGCGTATTCACCCCTCCACTTT	CASSRSGQGAYSPLHF
NA	TRBJ1-1	TRBV5-6	TRBD1	TGTGCCAGCAGCTTGGGACAGGGAATATTTGAAGCTTTCTTT	CASSLGQGIFEAFF
NA	TRBJ1-2	TRBV10-1	NA	TGCGCCGGCAGGTTCCGAAAAAGGGGAAGCTACACCTTC	CAGRFRKRGSYTF
NA	TRBJ2-2	TRBV9	TRBD1	TGTGCCAGCAGCGCGACAGGGAAGAACACCGGGGAGCTGTTTTTT	CASSATGKNTGELFF
NA	TRBJ1-6	TRBV5-1	NA	TGCGCCAGCAGCCATATAAATCCTAATTCACCCCTCCACTTT	CASSHINPNSPLHF
NA	TRBJ1-1	TRBV25-1	NA	TGTGCCAGCAGTGCAGGGGTTGGAACTTTCTTT	CASSAGVGTFF
NA	TRBJ1-2	TRBV7-9	NA	TGTGCCAGCAGCCGTGAGAAGGGAGGCTACACCTTC	CASSREKGGYTF
NA	TRBJ2-3	TRBV21-1	NA	TGTGCCAGCAGCAATGGGACTAGCGGGGGCCTGCAGTATTTT	CASSNGTSGGLQYF
NA	TRBJ2-3	TRBV6-5	TRBD2	TGTGCCAGCAGCCCGTTGGGGGGGGGCACAGATACGCAGTATTTT	CASSPLGGGTDTQYF
NA	TRBJ1-4	TRBV4-1	NA	TGCGCCAGCACCCAAATTCTAATGCCAGGGCCGGCAACTAATGAAAAACTGTTTTTT	CASTQILMPGPATNEKLFF
NA	TRBJ2-2	TRBV24-1	TRBD2	TGTGCCACCGCGGGGGGCGCGAACACCGGGGAGCTGTTTTTT	CATAGGANTGELFF
NA	TRBJ2-3	TRBV4-2	TRBD2	TGTGCCAGCAGCCAAGATCCCACTAGCGGGTCTTCAGATACGCAGTATTTT	CASSQDPTSGSSDTQYF